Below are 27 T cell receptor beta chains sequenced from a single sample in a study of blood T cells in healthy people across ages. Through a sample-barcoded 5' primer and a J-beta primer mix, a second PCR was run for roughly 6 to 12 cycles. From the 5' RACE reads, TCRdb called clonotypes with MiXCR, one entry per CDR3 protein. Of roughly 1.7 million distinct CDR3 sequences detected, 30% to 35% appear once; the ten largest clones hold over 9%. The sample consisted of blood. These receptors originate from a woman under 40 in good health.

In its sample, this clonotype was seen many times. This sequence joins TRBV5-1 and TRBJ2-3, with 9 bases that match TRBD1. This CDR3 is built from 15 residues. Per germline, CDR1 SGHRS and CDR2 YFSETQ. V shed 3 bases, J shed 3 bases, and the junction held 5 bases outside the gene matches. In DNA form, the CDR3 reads TGCGCCAGCAGCTCGGCGACAGGGGGAACAGATACGCAGTATTTT. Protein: CASSSATGGTDTQYF.

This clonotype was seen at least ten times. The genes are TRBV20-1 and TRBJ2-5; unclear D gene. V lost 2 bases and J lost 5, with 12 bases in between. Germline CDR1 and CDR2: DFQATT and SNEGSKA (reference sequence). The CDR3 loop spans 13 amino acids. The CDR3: CSARLGWSETQYF. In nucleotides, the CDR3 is TGCAGTGCTAGACTTGGGTGGAGCGAGACCCAGTACTTC.

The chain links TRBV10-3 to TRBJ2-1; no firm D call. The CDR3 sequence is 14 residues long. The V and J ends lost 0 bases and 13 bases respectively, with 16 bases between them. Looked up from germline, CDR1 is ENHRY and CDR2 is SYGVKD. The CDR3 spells CAISESPARSNQFF. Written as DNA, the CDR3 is TGTGCCATCAGTGAGTCTCCGGCGCGTTCAAACCAGTTCTTC.

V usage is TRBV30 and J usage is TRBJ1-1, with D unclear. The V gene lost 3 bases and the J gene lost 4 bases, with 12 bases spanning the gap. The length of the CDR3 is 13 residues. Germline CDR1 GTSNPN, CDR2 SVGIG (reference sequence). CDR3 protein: CAWSLQSSTEAFF. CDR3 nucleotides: TGTGCCTGGAGCCTCCAGTCGAGCACTGAAGCTTTCTTT.

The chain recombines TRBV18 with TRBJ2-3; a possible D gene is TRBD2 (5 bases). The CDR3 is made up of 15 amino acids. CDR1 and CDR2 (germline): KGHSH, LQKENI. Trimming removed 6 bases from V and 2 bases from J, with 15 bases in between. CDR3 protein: CASSREQRHTDTQYF. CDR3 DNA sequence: TGTGCCAGCTCGAGGGAGCAGAGACACACAGATACGCAGTATTTT. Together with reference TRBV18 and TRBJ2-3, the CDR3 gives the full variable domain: NAGVMQNPRHLVRRRGQEARLRCSPMKGHSHVYWYRQLPEEGLKFMVYLQKENIIDESGMPKERFSAEFPKEGPSILRIQQVVRGDSAAYFCASSREQRHTDTQYFGPGTRLTVL.

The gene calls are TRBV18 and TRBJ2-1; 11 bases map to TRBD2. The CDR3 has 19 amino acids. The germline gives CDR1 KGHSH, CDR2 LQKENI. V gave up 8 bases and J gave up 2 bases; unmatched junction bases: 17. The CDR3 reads CASRHRERLAGGPYNEQFF. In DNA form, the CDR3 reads TGTGCCAGCCGTCACAGGGAACGGCTAGCGGGAGGTCCCTACAATGAGCAGTTCTTC.

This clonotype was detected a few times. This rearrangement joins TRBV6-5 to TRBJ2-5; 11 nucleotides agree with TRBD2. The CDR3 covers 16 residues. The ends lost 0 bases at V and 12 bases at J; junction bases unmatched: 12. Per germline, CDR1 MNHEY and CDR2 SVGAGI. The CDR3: CASSYSRTLAGGQEYF. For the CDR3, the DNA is TGTGCCAGCAGTTACTCGAGGACCCTAGCGGGAGGCCAGGAGTACTTC.

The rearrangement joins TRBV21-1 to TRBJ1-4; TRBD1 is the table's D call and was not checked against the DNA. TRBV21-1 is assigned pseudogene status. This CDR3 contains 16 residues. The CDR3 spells CASSKDRQATNEKLFF. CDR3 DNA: TGTGCCAGCAGCAAAGATCGACAGGCAACTAATGAAAAACTGTTTTTT.

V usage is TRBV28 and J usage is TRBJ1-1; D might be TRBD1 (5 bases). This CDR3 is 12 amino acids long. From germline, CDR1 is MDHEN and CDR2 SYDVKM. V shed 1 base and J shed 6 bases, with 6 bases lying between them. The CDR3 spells CASSLFRAEAFF. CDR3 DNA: TGTGCCAGCAGTTTATTCAGGGCTGAAGCTTTCTTT.

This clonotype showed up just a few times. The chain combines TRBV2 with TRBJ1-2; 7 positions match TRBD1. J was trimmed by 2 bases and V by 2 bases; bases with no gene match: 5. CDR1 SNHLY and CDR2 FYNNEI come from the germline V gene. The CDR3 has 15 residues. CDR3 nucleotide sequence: TGTGCCAGCAGTGAAACCGGGACAGAAAACTATGGCTACACCTTC. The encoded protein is CASSETGTENYGYTF.

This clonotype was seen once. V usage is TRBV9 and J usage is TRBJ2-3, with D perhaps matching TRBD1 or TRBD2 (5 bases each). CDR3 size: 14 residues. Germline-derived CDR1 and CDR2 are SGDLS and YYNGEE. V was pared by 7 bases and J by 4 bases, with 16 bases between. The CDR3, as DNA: TGTGCCAGCGGCTTTCGAGGGGCCTCAGATACGCAGTATTTT. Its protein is CASGFRGASDTQYF.

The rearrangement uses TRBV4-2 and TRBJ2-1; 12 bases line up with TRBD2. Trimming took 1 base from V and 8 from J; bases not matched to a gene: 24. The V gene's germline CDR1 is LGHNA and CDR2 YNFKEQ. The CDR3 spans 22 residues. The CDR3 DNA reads TGTGCCAGCAGCCAAGTTGGGGCACTAGCGGGAGGATCAGCCCGCGGATCCGATGAGCAGTTCTTC. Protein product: CASSQVGALAGGSARGSDEQFF.

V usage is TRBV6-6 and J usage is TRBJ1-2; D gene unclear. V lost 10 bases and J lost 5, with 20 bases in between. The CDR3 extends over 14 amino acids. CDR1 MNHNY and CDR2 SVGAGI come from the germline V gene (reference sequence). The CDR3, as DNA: TGTGCCACCCGGGCCGACCGAAGACAATATGGCTACACCTTC. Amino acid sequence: CATRADRRQYGYTF.

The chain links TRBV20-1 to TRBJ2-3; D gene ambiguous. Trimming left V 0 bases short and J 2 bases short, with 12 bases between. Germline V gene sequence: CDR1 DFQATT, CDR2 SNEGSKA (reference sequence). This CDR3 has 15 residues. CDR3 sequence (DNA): TGCAGTGCTAGAGATCCCGCCAGACTCACAGATACGCAGTATTTT. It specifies CSARDPARLTDTQYF.

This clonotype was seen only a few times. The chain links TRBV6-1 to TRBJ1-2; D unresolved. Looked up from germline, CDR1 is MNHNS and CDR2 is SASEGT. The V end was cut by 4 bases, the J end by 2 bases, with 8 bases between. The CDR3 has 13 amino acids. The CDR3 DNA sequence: TGTGCCAGCAGTGCAACCAGGAACTATGGCTACACCTTC. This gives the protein CASSATRNYGYTF.

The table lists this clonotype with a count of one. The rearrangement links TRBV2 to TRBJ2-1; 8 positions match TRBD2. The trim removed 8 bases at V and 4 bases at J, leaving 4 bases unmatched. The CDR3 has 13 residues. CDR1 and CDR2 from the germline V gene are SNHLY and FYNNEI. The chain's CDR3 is CASGRGEYNEQFF. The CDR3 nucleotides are TGTGCCAGCGGGCGGGGGGAGTACAATGAGCAGTTCTTC.

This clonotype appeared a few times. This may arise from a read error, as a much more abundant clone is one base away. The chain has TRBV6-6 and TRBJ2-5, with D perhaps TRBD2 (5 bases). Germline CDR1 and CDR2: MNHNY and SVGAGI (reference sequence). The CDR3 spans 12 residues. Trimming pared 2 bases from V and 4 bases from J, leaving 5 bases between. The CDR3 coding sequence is TGTGCCAGCAGTTACGGACTAGAGACCCAGTACTTC. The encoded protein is CASSYGLETQYF.

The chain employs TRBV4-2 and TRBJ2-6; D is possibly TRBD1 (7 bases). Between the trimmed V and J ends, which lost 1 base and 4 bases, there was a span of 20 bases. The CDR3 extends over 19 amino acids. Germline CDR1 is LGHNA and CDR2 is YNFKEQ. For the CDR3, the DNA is TGTGCCAGCAGCCAAGCCAAACCAGGGGGGCAGAAGGGGGCCAACGTCCTGACTTTC. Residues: CASSQAKPGGQKGANVLTF.

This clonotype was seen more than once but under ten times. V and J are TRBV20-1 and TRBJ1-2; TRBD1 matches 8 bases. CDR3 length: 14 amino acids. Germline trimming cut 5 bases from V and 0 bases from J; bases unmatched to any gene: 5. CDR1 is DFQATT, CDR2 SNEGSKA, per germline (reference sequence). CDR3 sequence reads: CSAGGTGSNYGYTF. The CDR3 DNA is TGCAGTGCTGGCGGGACAGGTTCTAACTATGGCTACACCTTC.

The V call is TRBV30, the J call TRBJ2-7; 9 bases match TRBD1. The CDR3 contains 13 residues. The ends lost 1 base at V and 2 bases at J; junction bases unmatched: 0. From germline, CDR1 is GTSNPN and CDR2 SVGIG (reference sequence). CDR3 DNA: TGTGCCTGGAGTGGGGACAGGGCCTACGAGCAGTACTTC. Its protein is CAWSGDRAYEQYF. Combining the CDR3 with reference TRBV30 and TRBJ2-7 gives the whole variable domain SQTIHQWPATLVQPVGSPLSLECTVEGTSNPNLYWYRQAAGRGLQLLFYSVGIGQISSEVPQNLSASRPQDRQFILSSKKLLLSDSGFYLCAWSGDRAYEQYFGPGTRLTVT.

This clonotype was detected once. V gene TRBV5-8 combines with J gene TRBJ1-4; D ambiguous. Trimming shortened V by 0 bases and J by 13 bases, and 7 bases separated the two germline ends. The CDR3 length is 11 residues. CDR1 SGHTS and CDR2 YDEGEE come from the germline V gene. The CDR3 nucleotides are TGTGCCAGCAGCTTGGAGGTGGGACTGTTTTTT. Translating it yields CASSLEVGLFF.

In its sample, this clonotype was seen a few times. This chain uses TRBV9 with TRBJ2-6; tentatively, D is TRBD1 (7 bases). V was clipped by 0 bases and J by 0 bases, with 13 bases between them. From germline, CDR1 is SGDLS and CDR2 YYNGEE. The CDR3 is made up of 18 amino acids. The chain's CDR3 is CASSVARGANSGANVLTF. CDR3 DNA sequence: TGTGCCAGCAGCGTAGCCAGGGGGGCAAACTCTGGGGCCAACGTCCTGACTTTC.

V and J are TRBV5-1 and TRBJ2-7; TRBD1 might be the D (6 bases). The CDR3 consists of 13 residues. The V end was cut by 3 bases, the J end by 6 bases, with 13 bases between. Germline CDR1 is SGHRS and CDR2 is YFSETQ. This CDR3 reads CASSYSGAPEQYF. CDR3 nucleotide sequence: TGCGCCAGCAGCTACTCAGGGGCCCCCGAGCAGTACTTC. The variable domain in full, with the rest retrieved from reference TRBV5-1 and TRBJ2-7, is KAGVTQTPRYLIKTRGQQVTLSCSPISGHRSVSWYQQTPGQGLQFLFEYFSETQRNKGNFPGRFSGRQFSNSRSEMNVSTLELGDSALYLCASSYSGAPEQYFGPGTRLTVT.

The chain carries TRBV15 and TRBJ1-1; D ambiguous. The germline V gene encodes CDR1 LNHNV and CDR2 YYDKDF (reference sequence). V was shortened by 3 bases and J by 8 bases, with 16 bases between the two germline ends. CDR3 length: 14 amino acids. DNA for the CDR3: TGTGCCACCAGCAGGAACTCAGGAGTATTAGAAGCTTTCTTT. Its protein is CATSRNSGVLEAFF. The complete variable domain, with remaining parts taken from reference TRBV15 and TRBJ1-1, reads DAMVIQNPRYQVTQFGKPVTLSCSQTLNHNVMYWYQQKSSQAPKLLFHYYDKDFNNEADTPDNFQSRRPNTSFCFLDIRSPGLGDTAMYLCATSRNSGVLEAFFGQGTRLTVV.

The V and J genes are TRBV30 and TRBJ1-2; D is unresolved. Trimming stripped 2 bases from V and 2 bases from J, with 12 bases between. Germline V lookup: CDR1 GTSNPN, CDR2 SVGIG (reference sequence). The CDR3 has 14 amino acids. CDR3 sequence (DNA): TGTGCCTGGAGTTGGGTGACGGTGAACTATGGCTACACCTTC. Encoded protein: CAWSWVTVNYGYTF.

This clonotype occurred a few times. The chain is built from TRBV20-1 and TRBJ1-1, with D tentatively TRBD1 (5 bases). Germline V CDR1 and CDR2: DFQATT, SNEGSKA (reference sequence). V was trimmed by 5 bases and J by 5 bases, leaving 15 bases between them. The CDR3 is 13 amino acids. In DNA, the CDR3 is TGCAGTGCTCGGACGGGGGGGGAGACTGAAGCTTTCTTT. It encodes CSARTGGETEAFF.

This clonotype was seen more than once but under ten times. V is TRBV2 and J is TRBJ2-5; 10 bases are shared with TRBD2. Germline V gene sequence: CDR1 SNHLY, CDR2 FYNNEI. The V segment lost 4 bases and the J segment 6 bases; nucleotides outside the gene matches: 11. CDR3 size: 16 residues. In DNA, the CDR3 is TGTGCCAGCAGTGGGGGAGCTAGCGGGGGAACGAAGACCCAGTACTTC. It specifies CASSGGASGGTKTQYF.